Below are 24 T cell receptor beta chains sequenced from a single sample in a study of cytomegalovirus exposure and HLA in healthy donors. Primers for the PCR totalled 60 Vbeta and 13 Jbeta. Data came from immunoSEQ multiplex PCR; TCRdb stores just in-frame clones and leaves some out. The sample has approximately 130,000 clones; about 81% are singletons. Sequencing was carried out using PBMCs. The receptors here all came from a woman between 50 and 59 years old in good health and CMV-seropositive.

The V and J genes are TRBV27 and TRBJ1-2; tentative D call: TRBD1 (5 bases). The CDR3 contains 14 residues. Trimming took off 2 bases at V and 4 bases at J, with 11 bases between the two ends. CDR1 is MNHEY, CDR2 SMNVEV, per germline (reference sequence). As DNA, the CDR3 is TGTGCCAGCAGTTTACCCAGGGCCGTCTATGGCTACACCTTC. It yields the protein CASSLPRAVYGYTF.

V usage is TRBV5-4 and J usage is TRBJ1-3; TRBD1 aligns across 10 bases. The CDR3 is 18 residues long. V was pared by 7 bases and J by 0 bases, with 13 bases of the junction left unmatched. CDR1 is SGHNT and CDR2 is YYREEE in the germline V gene (reference sequence). Here the CDR3 reads CASSAGTGVYSSGNTIYF. The CDR3 region has the DNA TGTGCCAGCTCTGCCGGGACAGGGGTATATTCCTCTGGAAACACCATATATTTT.

V and J are TRBV18 and TRBJ2-3; no clear D. CDR3 length: 13 amino acids. V lost 2 bases and J lost 5, with 8 bases in between. The germline gives CDR1 KGHSH, CDR2 LQKENI. CDR3 bases: TGTGCCAGCTCACCAATAGAGCGAGATACGCAGTATTTT. As protein: CASSPIERDTQYF.

The chain recombines TRBV15 with TRBJ1-5; 7 bases line up with TRBD1. Losses at the gene ends were 4 bases for V and 6 bases for J; bases not matched to a gene: 9. CDR3 size: 15 residues. CDR1 is LNHNV and CDR2 is YYDKDF in the germline V gene (reference sequence). CDR3 loop: CATSTFQTGSQPQHF. As DNA, the CDR3 is TGTGCCACCAGCACCTTCCAGACAGGGTCTCAGCCCCAGCATTTT.

V gene TRBV7-2 combines with J gene TRBJ2-2, with TRBD2 as a possible D gene (5 bases). This CDR3 spans 15 amino acids. Deletions cut 3 bases from V and 1 base from J, with 9 bases between. Germline CDR1 reads SGHTA; CDR2 reads FQGNSA. CDR3 protein: CASSFTGVNTGELFF. DNA for the CDR3: TGTGCCAGCAGCTTTACCGGGGTGAACACCGGGGAGCTGTTTTTT.

Only a few counts were recorded for this clone. The rearrangement links TRBV18 to TRBJ2-5, with D hard to call. Germline values: CDR1 KGHSH, CDR2 LQKENI. This CDR3 has 14 residues. Trimming took 0 bases from V and 5 from J, leaving 10 bases between them. The CDR3 protein is CASSPPSLEETQYF. The CDR3 coding sequence is TGTGCCAGCTCACCACCTTCCCTGGAGGAGACCCAGTACTTC.

V and J are TRBV29-1 and TRBJ1-1; no definite D call. The CDR3 is 13 amino acids. The ends were cut back, 4 bases at V and 1 base at J, with 10 bases in the middle. The V gene's germline CDR1 is SQVTM and CDR2 ANQGSEA. The CDR3 bases are TGCAGCGTTGGACGTTCAGGGAACACTGAAGCTTTCTTT. This codes for CSVGRSGNTEAFF.

The chain employs TRBV4-3 and TRBJ2-4, with TRBD2 as a possible D gene (5 bases). Germline-derived CDR1 and CDR2 are LGHNA and YSLEER. The length of the CDR3 is 15 residues. The ends were cut back, 3 bases at V and 2 bases at J, with 11 bases in the middle. The CDR3 spells CASSQEVPTKNIQYF. The CDR3 DNA reads TGCGCCAGCAGCCAGGAGGTACCGACCAAAAACATTCAGTACTTC.

The chain links TRBV4-3 to TRBJ2-1; TRBD2 might be the D (5 bases). Trimming took 0 bases from V and 3 from J, leaving 9 bases between them. The germline gives CDR1 LGHNA, CDR2 YSLEER. There are 15 residues in the CDR3. This CDR3 reads CASSQDRGNYNEQFF. In nucleotides, the CDR3 is TGCGCCAGCAGCCAAGATCGGGGTAACTACAATGAGCAGTTCTTC.

The J gene is TRBJ1-1, the V gene TRBV7-9; the D is unclear. The germline CDR1 and CDR2 sequences are SEHNR and FQNEAQ (reference sequence). V was pared by 6 bases and J by 0 bases, with 8 bases between. This CDR3 contains 13 residues. CDR3 nucleotides: TGTGCCAGCAGATTTAGCCTGAACACTGAAGCTTTCTTT. Translation: CASRFSLNTEAFF.

This clone was detected ten times or more. The genes are TRBV6-1 and TRBJ2-7; 7 bases line up with TRBD2. Germline CDR1 MNHNS, CDR2 SASEGT. The CDR3 spans 14 residues. The J segment lost 0 bases and the V segment lost 2 bases, leaving 1 base of the junction unmatched. The CDR3, as DNA: TGTGCCAGCAGTGAATCTAGCGGCTCCTACGAGCAGTACTTC. Amino acids: CASSESSGSYEQYF.

V gene TRBV5-1 combines with J gene TRBJ2-7, with 7 bases aligning to TRBD1. CDR3 length: 14 residues. CDR1 is SGHRS, CDR2 YFSETQ, per germline. The ends lost 2 bases at V and 4 bases at J; junction bases unmatched: 6. The CDR3 coding sequence is TGCGCCAGCAGCTTATCTAGGGGGCTTTACGAGCAGTACTTC. This translates into CASSLSRGLYEQYF.

J is TRBJ2-2 and V is TRBV7-2, with TRBD1 identical over 10 bases. The V segment lost 5 bases and the J segment 4 bases; nucleotides outside the gene matches: 4. In germline, CDR1 is SGHTA, CDR2 FQGNSA. The CDR3 is made up of 15 amino acids. CDR3 sequence reads: CASSPWTGGTGELFF. DNA for the CDR3: TGTGCCAGCAGCCCGTGGACAGGGGGCACCGGGGAGCTGTTTTTT.

J is TRBJ1-1 and V is TRBV7-9, with 11 bases aligning to TRBD1. V gave up 5 bases and J gave up 6 bases; unmatched junction bases: 8. The CDR3 extends over 15 amino acids. Germline V gene data show CDR1 as SEHNR and CDR2 as FQNEAQ (reference sequence). The CDR3 coding sequence is TGTGCCAGCAGCAGAAGGGACAGGGGGGTTCCTGAAGCTTTCTTT. Translating gives CASSRRDRGVPEAFF.

This clone has a handful of counts. The rearrangement joins TRBV23-1 to TRBJ1-4, with TRBD1 matching 8 bases. TRBV23-1 is assigned to the ORF class and has an uncertain function. Losses at the gene ends were 0 bases for V and 4 bases for J; bases not matched to a gene: 4. The CDR3 runs 16 residues. CDR3 DNA sequence: TGCGCCAGCAGTCAATCGGGGGGACAGGTTAATGAAAAACTGTTTTTT. This translates into CASSQSGGQVNEKLFF.

A single count supports this clone. This sequence joins TRBV10-3 and TRBJ2-1; no definite D call. The CDR3 is made up of 12 amino acids. Germline V gene data show CDR1 as ENHRY and CDR2 as SYGVKD. Trimming took off 0 bases at V and 5 bases at J, with 2 bases between the two ends. CDR3 region: CAISESDNEQFF. For the CDR3, the DNA is TGTGCCATCAGTGAGTCCGACAATGAGCAGTTCTTC.

This clone was seen only a few times. The chain has TRBV4-3 and TRBJ1-3; 8 bases line up with TRBD1. This CDR3 spans 16 amino acids. The trim removed 4 bases at V and 0 bases at J, leaving 5 bases unmatched. Per the germline V gene, CDR1 is LGHNA and CDR2 is YSLEER. The DNA of the CDR3 is TGCGCCAGCAGCCCGACAGGGGCCAACTCTGGAAACACCATATATTTT. Its translation: CASSPTGANSGNTIYF.

The rearrangement joins TRBV21-1 to TRBJ1-4; the listed D gene, TRBD1, was not tested against the DNA. TRBV21-1 corresponds to a pseudogene. There are 19 residues in the CDR3. This chain's CDR3 is CASTPNPGTGGVLNEKLFF. The CDR3 bases are TGTGCCAGCACCCCTAACCCCGGGACAGGGGGAGTCCTCAATGAAAAACTGTTTTTT.

This clone was seen a few times. This chain uses TRBV30 with TRBJ2-2; perhaps TRBD2 as D (6 bases). Trimming pared 0 bases from V and 4 bases from J, leaving 18 bases between. Germline CDR1 reads GTSNPN; CDR2 reads SVGIG (reference sequence). The CDR3 has 17 residues. The CDR3 DNA reads TGTGCCTGGAGTGTACTATCAGGGCTAGCGTTCACCGGGGAGCTGTTTTTT. Translated: CAWSVLSGLAFTGELFF.

This rearrangement joins TRBV9 to TRBJ2-5, with TRBD2 matching 7 bases. The CDR3 spans 14 residues. Germline CDR1 and CDR2: SGDLS and YYNGEE. The J segment lost 2 bases and the V segment lost 0 bases, leaving 1 base of the junction unmatched. The CDR3 DNA sequence: TGTGCCAGCAGCGTAGGGCGGGGGCAAGAGACCCAGTACTTC. Its translation is CASSVGRGQETQYF.

This chain links TRBV2 with TRBJ1-2, with D tentatively TRBD1 (5 bases). Germline CDR1 SNHLY, CDR2 FYNNEI. V was clipped by 11 bases and J by 1 base, with 11 bases between them. The CDR3 is 12 amino acids. The CDR3 is CAGRGNNYGYTF. The CDR3, as DNA: TGTGCCGGGAGGGGTAATAACTATGGCTACACCTTC.

The DNA of the CDR3 is TGTGCCAGCAGGATGGCCGGAGATTACGGGGAGCTGTTTTTT. Translating gives CASRMAGDYGELFF. The V call is TRBV7-3, the J call TRBJ2-2, with no clear D. The ends were cut back, 6 bases at V and 7 bases at J, with 15 bases in the middle. Germline loops: CDR1 SGHTA, CDR2 FQGTGA. The length of the CDR3 is 14 residues.

The V and J genes are TRBV9 and TRBJ2-3; 9 positions agree with TRBD1. The CDR3 spans 15 residues. Losses at the gene ends were 4 bases for V and 7 bases for J; bases not matched to a gene: 10. From germline, CDR1 is SGDLS and CDR2 YYNGEE. The CDR3 region is CASSIGQGSVHTQYF. The DNA of the CDR3 is TGTGCCAGCAGCATAGGACAGGGGTCGGTCCATACGCAGTATTTT.

This clone turned up a few times. The chain recombines TRBV5-4 with TRBJ2-7, with D possibly TRBD1 on 6 matching bases. This CDR3 has 12 residues. Per germline, CDR1 SGHNT and CDR2 YYREEE (reference sequence). Trimming removed 5 bases at V and 5 bases at J, with 11 bases between. The CDR3 reads CASSADSNEQYF. CDR3 coding DNA: TGTGCCAGCAGTGCGGACAGTAACGAGCAGTACTTC.